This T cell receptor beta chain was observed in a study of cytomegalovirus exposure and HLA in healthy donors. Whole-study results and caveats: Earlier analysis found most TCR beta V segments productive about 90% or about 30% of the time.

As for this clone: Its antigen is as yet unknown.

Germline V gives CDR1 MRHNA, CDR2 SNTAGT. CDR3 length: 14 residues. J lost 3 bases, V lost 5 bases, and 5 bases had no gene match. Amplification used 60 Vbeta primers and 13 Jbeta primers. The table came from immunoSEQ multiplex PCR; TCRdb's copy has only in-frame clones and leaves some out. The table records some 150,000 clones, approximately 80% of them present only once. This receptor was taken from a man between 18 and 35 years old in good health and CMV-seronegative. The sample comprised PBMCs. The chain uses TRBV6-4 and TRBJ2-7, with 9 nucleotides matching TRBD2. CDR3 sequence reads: CASSLAGECYEQYF. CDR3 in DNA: TGTGCCAGCAGTTTAGCGGGAGAGTGCTACGAGCAGTACTTC.